This T cell receptor (beta chain) was retrieved from a study of T cell responses to AZD1222 COVID-19 vaccine. CDR3 size: 14 residues. The ends lost 6 bases at V and 2 bases at J; junction bases unmatched: 2. CDR1 and CDR2 (germline): LNHDA, SQIVND (reference sequence). Some clones are missing from TCRdb's copy, which holds only in-frame ones; the method was immunoSEQ multiplex PCR. The sample contains 85,000 to 130,000 clones, 80% to 90% of which appear only once. This clone was observed a single time. The same CDR3 arises from other DNA sequences in this sample as well. V and J are TRBV19 and TRBJ2-7; 12 bases fit TRBD1. Material: peripheral blood, obtained on day 0 of AZD1222 vaccination. This TCR came from an adult in good health. The CDR3, as DNA: TGTGCCAGTAGCCGGGACAGGGGGCCCTACGAGCAGTACTTC. Amino acid sequence: CASSRDRGPYEQYF.